This T cell receptor (beta chain) appears in the sequencing data of a study of blood T cell repertoires in COVID-19. Study details: Sites in the United States, Italy and Spain provided acute and convalescent COVID-19 samples. The analysed material was cDNA or gDNA that came from T cells, B-cell-depleted T cells, or PBMCs.

Original methodology: The authors estimated nucleated cell counts from reference gene primer amplification. Repertoires were generated with immunoSEQ multiplex PCR, while TCRdb's copy carries only in-frame clones and drops some. From that table come the V and J calls and clone size; the DNA was used to work out D and trimming. Of some 290,000 clones listed, nearly 90% are singletons. The sequencing sample was made of peripheral blood. This sequence was found in a woman aged 40 to 49 with COVID-19, enrolled during active disease.

The CDR3 nucleotides are TGTGCCAGCAGCGCCCTCTCAGGGTTTTCCTACGAGCAGTACTTC. It is translated as CASSALSGFSYEQYF. J is TRBJ2-7 and V is TRBV3-1 (or the pseudogene TRBV3-2), with D maybe TRBD1 (5 bases). The CDR3 has 15 residues. Between the trimmed V and J ends, which lost 5 bases and 1 base, there was a span of 15 bases. The germline gives CDR1 LGHDT, CDR2 YNNKEL (reference sequence).